These 3 T cell receptor beta chains came from one sample sequenced in a study of brain T cells in children with intractable seizures. Sequencing used immunoSEQ multiplex PCR; TCRdb keeps in-frame clones, though not all of them. The sample lists tens of thousands of clones, around nine tenths seen once, with approximately 24% in the top ten. This specimen consisted of peripheral blood, obtained at surgery. These TCRs come from a girl aged 2-10 years with Rasmussen encephalitis and intractable seizures.

This chain uses TRBV19 with TRBJ1-1, with D possibly TRBD1 on 6 matching bases. This CDR3 region has 14 residues. The V end lost 4 bases, the J end lost 2 bases, and 11 bases lay between the germline ends. Germline CDR1 is LNHDA and CDR2 is SQIVND (reference sequence). This CDR3 is CASSTLDRNTEAFF. CDR3 nucleotides: TGTGCCAGTAGTACCCTGGACAGAAACACTGAAGCTTTCTTT.

The rearrangement uses TRBV24-1 and TRBJ2-3; D perhaps matches TRBD1 (6 bases). CDR3 length: 13 residues. The germline gives CDR1 KGHDR, CDR2 SFDVKD. V was pared by 2 bases and J by 10 bases, with 12 bases between. The CDR3 bases are TGTGCCACCAGTGATTCCCCAGGACAGTCGCAGTATTTT. Protein sequence: CATSDSPGQSQYF.

This clone appeared once. The chain joins TRBV3-1 (or the pseudogene TRBV3-2) to TRBJ1-1, with 7 bases aligning to TRBD1. The germline V gene has CDR1 LGHDT and CDR2 YNNKEL (reference sequence). The CDR3 loop spans 15 amino acids. The junction had 10 bases not matched to a gene; V was cut back by 7 bases and J by 2 bases. The CDR3: CASTSVRGTNTEAFF. CDR3 in DNA: TGTGCCAGCACCTCCGTCAGGGGGACAAACACTGAAGCTTTCTTT.